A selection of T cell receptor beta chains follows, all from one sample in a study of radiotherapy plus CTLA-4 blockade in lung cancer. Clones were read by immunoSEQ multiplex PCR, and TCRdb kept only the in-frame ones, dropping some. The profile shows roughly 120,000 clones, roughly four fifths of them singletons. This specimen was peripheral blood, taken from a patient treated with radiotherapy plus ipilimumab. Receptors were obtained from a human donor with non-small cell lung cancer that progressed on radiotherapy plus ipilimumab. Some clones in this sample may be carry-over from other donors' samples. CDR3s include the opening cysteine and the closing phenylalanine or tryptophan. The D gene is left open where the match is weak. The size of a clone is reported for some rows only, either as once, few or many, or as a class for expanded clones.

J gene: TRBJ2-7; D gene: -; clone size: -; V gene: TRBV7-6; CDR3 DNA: TGTGCCAGCAGCTACAGGGAGGGCTACGAGCAGTACTTC; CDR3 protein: CASSYREGYEQYF
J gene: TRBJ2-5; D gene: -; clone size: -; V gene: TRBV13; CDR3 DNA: TGTGCCAGCAGCGTAAGACAAGCCCAAGAGACCCAGTACTTC; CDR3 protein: CASSVRQAQETQYF
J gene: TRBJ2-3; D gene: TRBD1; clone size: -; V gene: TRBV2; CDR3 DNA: TGTGCCAGCAGTACTCAGGGGGCGCGAAGCACAGATACGCAGTATTTT; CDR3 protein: CASSTQGARSTDTQYF
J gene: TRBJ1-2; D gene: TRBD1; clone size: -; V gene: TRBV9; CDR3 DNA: TGTGCCAGCAGCCCGCAACAGGGGGAGTATGGCTACACCTTC; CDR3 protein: CASSPQQGEYGYTF
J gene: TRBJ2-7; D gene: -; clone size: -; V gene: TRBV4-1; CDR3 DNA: TGCGCCAGCAGTCCAACTTCGGCGCGGTTGGGGGAGCAGTACTTC; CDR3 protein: CASSPTSARLGEQYF
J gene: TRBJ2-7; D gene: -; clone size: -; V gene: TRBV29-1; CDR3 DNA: TGCAGCGCCCTCCGGGGGGCTGACTCCTACGAGCAGTACTTC; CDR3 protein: CSALRGADSYEQYF
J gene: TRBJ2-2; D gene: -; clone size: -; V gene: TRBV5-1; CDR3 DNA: TGCGCCAGCAGGCGGGACCAGATAACCGGGGAGCTGTTTTTT; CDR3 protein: CASRRDQITGELFF
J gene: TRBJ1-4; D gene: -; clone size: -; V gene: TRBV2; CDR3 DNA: TGTGCCAGCAGGGACAGAAATGAAAAACTGTTTTTT; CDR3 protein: CASRDRNEKLFF
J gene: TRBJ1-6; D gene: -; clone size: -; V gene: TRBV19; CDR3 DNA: TGTGCCAGTAGTATAGACTCCCGGGGGCCGGCGGCTTCACCCCTCCACTTT; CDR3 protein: CASSIDSRGPAASPLHF
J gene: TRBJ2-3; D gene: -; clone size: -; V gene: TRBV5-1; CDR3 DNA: TGCGCCAGCAGCTTGGCGTCGCAGACCACAGATACGCAGTATTTT; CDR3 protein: CASSLASQTTDTQYF
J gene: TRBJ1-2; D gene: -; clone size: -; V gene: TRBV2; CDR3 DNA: TGTGCCAGCAGTGAAGGGGCCTCGATCTATGGCTACACCTTC; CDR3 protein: CASSEGASIYGYTF
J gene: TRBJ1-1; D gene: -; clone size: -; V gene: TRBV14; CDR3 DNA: TGTGCCAGCAGCCAACAGGGGAGCAACACTGAAGCTTTCTTT; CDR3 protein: CASSQQGSNTEAFF
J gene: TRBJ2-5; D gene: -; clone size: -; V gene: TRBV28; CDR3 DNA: TGTGCCAGCAGTTTGCATGCGGGGGCAGAGACCCAGTACTTC; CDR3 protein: CASSLHAGAETQYF
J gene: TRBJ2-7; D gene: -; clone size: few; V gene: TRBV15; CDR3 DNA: TGTGCCACCAGGACCGGTAATACCTACGAGCAGTACTTC; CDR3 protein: CATRTGNTYEQYF
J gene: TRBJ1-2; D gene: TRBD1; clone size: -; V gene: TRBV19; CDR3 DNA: TGTGCCAGCCATGACAGGGGGAACTATGGCTACACCTTC; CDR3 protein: CASHDRGNYGYTF
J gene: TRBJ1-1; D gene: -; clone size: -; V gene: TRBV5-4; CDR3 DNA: TGTGCCAGCAGCTTGGTCAGGGGGAACACTGAAGCTTTCTTT; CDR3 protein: CASSLVRGNTEAFF
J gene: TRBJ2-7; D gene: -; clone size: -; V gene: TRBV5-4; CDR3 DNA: TGTGCCAGCAGCTTGGTTGCTGTGGGTGGCGAGCAGTACTTC; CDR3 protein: CASSLVAVGGEQYF
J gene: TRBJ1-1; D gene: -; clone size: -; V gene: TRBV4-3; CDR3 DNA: TGCGCCAGCAGCCAGTTCCAGGGACCGTTCACTGAAGCTTTCTTT; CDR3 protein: CASSQFQGPFTEAFF
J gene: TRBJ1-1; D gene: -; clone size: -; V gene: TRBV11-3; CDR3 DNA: TGTGCCAGCAGCTTAGGGGGCAGGGGAAACACTGAAGCTTTCTTT; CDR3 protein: CASSLGGRGNTEAFF
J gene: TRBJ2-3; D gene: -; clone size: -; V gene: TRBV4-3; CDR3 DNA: TGCGCCAGCAGCCAAGAAGGGGGAGATACGCAGTATTTT; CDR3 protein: CASSQEGGDTQYF
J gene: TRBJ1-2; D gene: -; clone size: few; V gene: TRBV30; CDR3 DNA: TGTGCCTGGAGTAAACAGGTTAAGGGTGGCTACACCTTC; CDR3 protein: CAWSKQVKGGYTF
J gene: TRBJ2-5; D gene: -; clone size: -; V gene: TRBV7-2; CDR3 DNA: TGTGCCAGCAGCTTACCCGAGGTCCCCGGCCAAGAGACCCAGTACTTC; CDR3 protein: CASSLPEVPGQETQYF
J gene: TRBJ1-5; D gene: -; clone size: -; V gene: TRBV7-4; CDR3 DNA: TGTGCCAGCAAAACTCGAGGGAGTAGGAGCAATCAGCCCCAGCATTTT; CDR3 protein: CASKTRGSRSNQPQHF
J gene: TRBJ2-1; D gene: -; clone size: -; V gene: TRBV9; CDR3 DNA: TGTGCCAGCAGCGTAGGGACTCCAACCTACAATGAGCAGTTCTTC; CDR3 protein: CASSVGTPTYNEQFF
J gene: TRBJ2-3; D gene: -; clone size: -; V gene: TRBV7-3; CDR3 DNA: TGTGCCAGCAAGGACGGGGCCACAGATACGCAGTATTTT; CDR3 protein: CASKDGATDTQYF
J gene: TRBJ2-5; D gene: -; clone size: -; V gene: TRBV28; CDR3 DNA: TGTGCCAGCAGTTTATTGGGCGAAGGGGAGACCCAGTACTTC; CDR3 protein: CASSLLGEGETQYF